This passage covers 23 T cell receptor beta chains from one sample sequenced in a study of technical replicates of blood from a handful of donors. Profiling relied on immunoSEQ multiplex PCR, and the TCRdb table lists in-frame clones only, not all of them. The table records roughly 85,000 clones, nearly 95% of them present only once. Material: T cells isolated from PBMCs. The receptors here all came from a human donor in good health.

This clone has only one observation. This chain connects TRBV5-1 to TRBJ1-1, with D perhaps TRBD1 (5 bases). The CDR3 is made up of 15 amino acids. The germline gives CDR1 SGHRS, CDR2 YFSETQ. The ends were cut back, 0 bases at V and 3 bases at J, with 12 bases in the middle. The CDR3 is CASSLEPGGDTEAFF. The CDR3 DNA is TGCGCCAGCAGCTTGGAGCCGGGAGGGGACACTGAAGCTTTCTTT.

The chain couples TRBV6-1 to TRBJ2-7; TRBD1 is a possible D gene (6 bases). The CDR3 contains 14 residues. The V end lost 8 bases, the J end lost 2 bases, and 16 bases lay between the germline ends. Germline lookup yields CDR1 MNHNS and CDR2 SASEGT. The CDR3 nucleotides are TGTGCCAGCCTAGCTATAACAGGGACCTACGAGCAGTACTTC. Protein product: CASLAITGTYEQYF.

The chain employs TRBV4-1 and TRBJ1-2, with 8 bases lining up with TRBD1. With 1 base clipped from V and 4 bases from J, the junction kept 11 bases outside the gene matches. The CDR3 length is 17 residues. CDR1 is MGHRA and CDR2 is YSYEKL in the germline V gene. DNA for the CDR3: TGCGCCAGCAGCCAAGTGTCCGGCAGGGGGCATTTCTATGGCTACACCTTC. As protein: CASSQVSGRGHFYGYTF.

V is TRBV30 and J is TRBJ1-2; D is unclear. The CDR3 is made up of 13 amino acids. Trimming took 3 bases from V and 4 from J, leaving 12 bases between them. CDR1 and CDR2 (germline): GTSNPN, SVGIG (reference sequence). The CDR3 region has the DNA TGTGCCTGGAGCGTAAACTTGAGCTATGGCTACACCTTC. The encoded protein is CAWSVNLSYGYTF. Full variable domain (rest looked up from reference TRBV30 and TRBJ1-2): SQTIHQWPATLVQPVGSPLSLECTVEGTSNPNLYWYRQAAGRGLQLLFYSVGIGQISSEVPQNLSASRPQDRQFILSSKKLLLSDSGFYLCAWSVNLSYGYTFGSGTRLTVV.

The chain has TRBV4-1 and TRBJ1-5; the match to TRBD1 covers 10 bases. The CDR3 contains 17 residues. With 4 bases clipped from V and 1 base from J, the junction kept 7 bases outside the gene matches. Germline V gives CDR1 MGHRA, CDR2 YSYEKL. In DNA, the CDR3 is TGCGCCAGCAGCCCTGTCAGGGGACAGGGGAGCAATCAGCCCCAGCATTTT. Protein: CASSPVRGQGSNQPQHF.

The CDR3 here is CASTWTGAWTEAFF. Written as DNA, the CDR3 is TGTGCCAGCACCTGGACAGGGGCCTGGACTGAAGCTTTCTTT. V gene TRBV5-5 combines with J gene TRBJ1-1; 9 nucleotides agree with TRBD1. CDR3 length: 14 residues. Germline trimming cut 6 bases from V and 5 bases from J; bases unmatched to any gene: 8. Per the germline V gene, CDR1 is SGHKS and CDR2 is YYEKEE (reference sequence).

The chain is built from TRBV30 and TRBJ1-2, with 9 bases that match TRBD1. CDR1 is GTSNPN and CDR2 is SVGIG in the germline V gene (reference sequence). V dropped 7 bases and J dropped 7; count of bases not matched to a gene: 13. CDR3 length: 14 amino acids. The CDR3 nucleotides read TGTGCCTTAACAGGGGGGGACAGGGTACTTGGCTACACCTTC. Amino acids: CALTGGDRVLGYTF.

The rearrangement links TRBV28 to TRBJ2-5; 13 nucleotides align to TRBD2. The CDR3 sequence is 16 residues long. From germline, CDR1 is MDHEN and CDR2 SYDVKM. J gave up 4 bases and V 3 bases, and 5 bases lay outside the gene matches. This CDR3 is CASSFSLAGGGETQYF. The CDR3 DNA is TGTGCCAGCAGTTTCTCACTAGCGGGAGGGGGAGAGACCCAGTACTTC.

The rearrangement uses TRBV28 and TRBJ2-7; 7 bases fit TRBD2. CDR1 is MDHEN and CDR2 is SYDVKM in the germline V gene. The trim removed 3 bases at V and 5 bases at J, leaving 7 bases unmatched. This CDR3 has 14 residues. The CDR3 coding sequence is TGTGCCAGCAGTTTTGGTCTAGCGGAAAACGAGCAGTACTTC. Its translation: CASSFGLAENEQYF.

The genes are TRBV4-1 and TRBJ2-2; D may be TRBD2 (6 bases). Trimming pared 3 bases from V and 6 bases from J, leaving 11 bases between. CDR1 and CDR2 (germline): MGHRA, YSYEKL. CDR3 length: 14 residues. Here the CDR3 reads CASSQEGPAGELFF. Here the CDR3 DNA reads TGCGCCAGCAGCCAGGAGGGGCCAGCCGGGGAGCTGTTTTTT.

V usage is TRBV6-1 and J usage is TRBJ2-5, with TRBD1 identical over 7 bases. With 5 bases clipped from V and 2 bases from J, the junction kept 2 bases outside the gene matches. Germline CDR1 reads MNHNS; CDR2 reads SASEGT. This CDR3 spans 13 amino acids. CDR3 DNA sequence: TGTGCCAGCAGTACAGGGGTTCAAGAGACCCAGTACTTC. This codes for CASSTGVQETQYF.

The rearrangement uses TRBV5-1 and TRBJ2-7; possibly TRBD1 for D (5 bases). The germline V and J ends were trimmed by 4 bases and 3 bases, with 14 bases remaining between them. The germline V gene has CDR1 SGHRS and CDR2 YFSETQ. The CDR3 spans 14 residues. CDR3 loop: CASSQFDRDYEQYF. CDR3 bases: TGCGCCAGCAGCCAATTCGACAGAGACTACGAGCAGTACTTC.

V is TRBV11-3 and J is TRBJ1-1; unclear D gene. The germline V gene has CDR1 SGHNT and CDR2 YENEEA. Trimming took 4 bases from V and 1 from J, leaving 7 bases between them. This CDR3 has 13 amino acids. CDR3: CASSYLANTEAFF. CDR3 in DNA: TGTGCCAGCAGCTATTTAGCGAACACTGAAGCTTTCTTT.

This chain joins TRBV5-6 and TRBJ1-6, with D possibly matching TRBD1 (5 bases). This CDR3 has 12 amino acids. Germline-derived CDR1 and CDR2 are SGHDT and YYEEEE. V was clipped by 0 bases and J by 11 bases, with 6 bases between them. The CDR3 is CASSLGTPPLHF. CDR3 in DNA: TGTGCCAGCAGCTTGGGGACACCACCCCTCCACTTT.

The V gene is TRBV10-2, the J gene TRBJ2-7, with D perhaps matching TRBD2 (6 bases). CDR3 length equals 14 residues. The germline V and J ends were trimmed by 6 bases and 4 bases, with 16 bases remaining between them. Germline CDR1 is WSHSY and CDR2 is SAAADI. The chain's CDR3 is CASRATGLVYEQYF. The DNA for the CDR3 is TGCGCCAGCAGGGCTACGGGACTGGTTTACGAGCAGTACTTC.

The chain recombines TRBV5-6 with TRBJ1-3, with D maybe TRBD1 (6 bases). Trimming took off 4 bases at V and 4 bases at J, with 12 bases between the two ends. CDR3 length equals 14 residues. CDR1 SGHDT and CDR2 YYEEEE come from the germline V gene. Here the CDR3 reads CASSLQGAGNTIYF. DNA of the CDR3: TGTGCCAGCAGCCTACAGGGCGCCGGAAACACCATATATTTT.

The chain is built from TRBV27 and TRBJ1-1; the D is unclear. Germline CDR1 reads MNHEY; CDR2 reads SMNVEV (reference sequence). V was cut by 5 bases and J by 7 bases, with 23 bases left in between. The CDR3 consists of 16 residues. For the CDR3, the DNA is TGTGCCAGCAGTGACAAGGCAGGTTTCGGCGGAGGTGAAGCTTTCTTT. It codes for CASSDKAGFGGGEAFF.

This clone was recorded only once. The chain recombines TRBV19 with TRBJ1-1, with D possibly being TRBD1 (5 bases). Between the trimmed V and J ends, which lost 5 bases and 4 bases, there was a span of 14 bases. In germline, CDR1 is LNHDA, CDR2 SQIVND (reference sequence). This CDR3 has 14 residues. The CDR3 here is CASSPDGGATEAFF. CDR3 bases: TGTGCCAGTAGTCCCGACGGAGGGGCCACTGAAGCTTTCTTT.

Of note for this clone: At one end, the junction sequence differs from germline, possibly due to a read error. V gene TRBV6-5 combines with J gene TRBJ2-7, with D tentatively TRBD1 (5 bases). CDR1 and CDR2 (germline): MNHEY, SVGAGI. The CDR3 contains 16 residues. In DNA form, the CDR3 reads TGTGCCAGCAGTTACTCGTTGAAGACAGCCCTCTACAAGCAGTACTTC. It specifies CASSYSLKTALYKQYF.

The chain joins TRBV30 to TRBJ2-7; the D is unclear. Germline CDR1 and CDR2: GTSNPN and SVGIG (reference sequence). V lost 1 base and J lost 6, with 7 bases in between. The CDR3 is 11 amino acids. For the CDR3, the DNA is TGTGCCTGGAGTGAGCAATTCGAGCAGTACTTC. Translation gives CAWSEQFEQYF. The variable domain in full, completed from reference TRBV30 and TRBJ2-7, reads SQTIHQWPATLVQPVGSPLSLECTVEGTSNPNLYWYRQAAGRGLQLLFYSVGIGQISSEVPQNLSASRPQDRQFILSSKKLLLSDSGFYLCAWSEQFEQYFGPGTRLTVT.

The J gene is TRBJ2-5, the V gene TRBV4-2, with 11 bases aligning to TRBD2. The CDR3 has 16 residues. With 2 bases clipped from V and 4 bases from J, the junction kept 6 bases outside the gene matches. Germline lookup yields CDR1 LGHNA and CDR2 YNFKEQ. The CDR3 region has the DNA TGTGCCAGCAGCCAACTAGCGGGAGGAATCGCAGAGACCCAGTACTTC. Protein product: CASSQLAGGIAETQYF.

This chain connects TRBV15 to TRBJ1-1; the D gene is possibly TRBD1 (6 bases). CDR1 and CDR2 from the germline V gene are LNHNV and YYDKDF (reference sequence). The V end lost 8 bases, the J end lost 5 bases, and 12 bases lay between the germline ends. The CDR3 spans 12 residues. This chain's CDR3 is CATSRGWTEAFF. CDR3 nucleotide sequence: TGTGCCACCTCAAGGGGGTGGACTGAAGCTTTCTTT.

This sequence joins TRBV5-1 and TRBJ2-7; 8 bases agree with TRBD2. Germline CDR1 reads SGHRS; CDR2 reads YFSETQ. V was clipped by 2 bases and J by 2 bases; unmatched bases: 12. The CDR3 extends over 17 amino acids. The CDR3 DNA reads TGCGCCAGCAGCTTCCTTAGCGGGGCGCTAGACCCCTACGAGCAGTACTTC. This encodes CASSFLSGALDPYEQYF.